This T cell receptor beta chain was captured in a study of blood T cell repertoires in COVID-19. The overall study: Some COVID-19 samples were acute and others convalescent; all came from the United States, Italy and Spain. T cells, B-cell-depleted T cells, or PBMCs supplied cDNA or gDNA.

The CDR3 has 13 amino acids. V lost 3 bases, J lost 1 base, and 6 bases lay in between. Per germline, CDR1 LNHDA and CDR2 SQIVND (reference sequence). In regard to this clone: Other DNA sequences within the sample encode an identical CDR3.

In the study's own analysis: For nucleated cells, counts were estimated from reference gene primer amplification. Sequencing used immunoSEQ multiplex PCR; TCRdb keeps in-frame clones, though not all of them. The V and J calls and clone size come from that table; D and trimming were worked out from the DNA. The sample lists approximately 200,000 clones, around 80% occurring once. The TCR originated in a human donor in a cohort sampled during active COVID-19. Sample: peripheral blood. V usage is TRBV19 and J usage is TRBJ1-1; a weak D match, TRBD1 (5 bases). CDR3 sequence: CASSIGANTEAFF. The CDR3 DNA reads TGTGCCAGTAGTATTGGGGCGAACACTGAAGCTTTCTTT.